In its sample, the clone carrying this T cell receptor beta chain is medium-sized (0.01 to 0.1%). Its target is not known. TRB rearrangements were amplified by multiplex PCR with BIOMED2 TRB-A/B primers. TCRdb re-called the multiplex PCR reads with MiXCR, one entry per CDR3 protein. The profile shows 20,000 or so distinct CDR3 sequences, around 30% of them singletons. Each TRB amplification used roughly 220-550 ng of genomic DNA from blood. The data belong to a study of T and B cells in COVID-19 patients. Study overall: Peripheral blood came from COVID-19 patients with active infection or after recovery. Findings and limits, study-wide: Active COVID-19 showed highly clonal TRB repertoires; recovery showed diversity and richness above healthy donors.

The sample comprised blood. The clonotype originates from a human donor who had recovered from COVID-19.

CDR3 amino acids: CSVTSTGGQGDEQYF. The CDR3 DNA follows: TGCAGCGTCACATCGACAGGTGGACAGGGCGACGAGCAGTACTTC. V is TRBV29-1 and J is TRBJ2-7; TRBD1 agrees at 8 bases. The CDR3 loop spans 15 amino acids. V shed 6 bases, J shed 5 bases, and the junction held 15 bases outside the gene matches. In germline, CDR1 is SQVTM, CDR2 ANQGSEA.